This T cell receptor (beta chain) was sequenced during a study of T cell responses to AZD1222 COVID-19 vaccine. Study-wide findings and caveats: Researchers report vaccine-associated CD4 TCRs spanning spike, with dominance at 160-218 and 743-854.

Generated by immunoSEQ multiplex PCR, the TCRdb table keeps only in-frame clones and is missing some. The sample has approximately 80,000 clones, around 90% seen once. A few counts support this clone. Its cognate antigen is unknown. V lost 0 bases and J lost 0, with 12 bases in between. Germline CDR1 MNHNS, CDR2 SASEGT. The CDR3 is 16 residues long. The TCR was taken from an adult in good health. The sequenced sample was peripheral blood, obtained on day 0 of MenACWY control vaccination. The rearrangement links TRBV6-1 to TRBJ2-7, with D perhaps matching TRBD2 (5 bases). CDR3 in amino acids: CASSEAGMAGSYEQYF. In DNA form, the CDR3 reads TGTGCCAGCAGTGAAGCAGGGATGGCGGGCTCCTACGAGCAGTACTTC.